The entry below gives a single TCR beta chain sequence along with its context. Its antigen remains unidentified. Mouse names are used for the genes. The read halts 1 residue ahead of the CDR3 end, with the missing end drawn from the germline J gene. This same CDR3 is encoded by further DNA sequences in the sample. These data are taken from a study of tissue T cells after allogeneic stem cell transplantation. This CDR3 is 14 amino acids long. V was clipped by 2 bases and J by 2 bases, with 9 bases between them. The V gene's germline CDR1 is KGHPV and CDR2 FQNQEV (reference sequence). Specified time point: mouse harvest day 7 after allogeneic transplant. Mouse grafts combined 10^7 T-cell-depleted bone marrow cells with 10^6 splenic CD5+ T cells. B6 (H2b) cells into BALB/c (H2d) mice; tissues taken at day 7 or 14. Libraries were prepared by immunoSEQ multiplex PCR; TCRdb keeps only in-frame clonotypes and omits some of them. Found here are some 10,000 clones, 40% to 55% of them singletons; the top ten hold over 7%.

Findings and limits, study-wide: Anatomically similar tissues had similar TCR repertoires within each patient.

The clonotype comes from a female BALB/c mouse given C57BL/6 T cells with graft-versus-host disease after an allogeneic hematopoietic cell transplant. The specimen was gut tissue. The genes are TRBV26 and TRBJ1-1; maybe TRBD1 (6 bases). CDR3 DNA (partial): TGTGCCAGCAGTCTGGGGGGGGCTAACACAGAAGTCTTC. It codes for CASSLGGANTEVF. The CDR3 reads in full as CASSLGGANTEVFF.